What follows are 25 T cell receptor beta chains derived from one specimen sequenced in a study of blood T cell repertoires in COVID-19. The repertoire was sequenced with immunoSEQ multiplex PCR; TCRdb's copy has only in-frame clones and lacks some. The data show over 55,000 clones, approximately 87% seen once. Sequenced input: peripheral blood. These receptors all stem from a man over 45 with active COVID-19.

CDR3 bases: TGTGCCAGCAGCTTCGGGCGAGGGATGGCTGGAAACACCATATATTTT. The encoded protein is CASSFGRGMAGNTIYF. This chain uses TRBV7-8 with TRBJ1-3, with D unresolved. The V end was cut by 3 bases, the J end by 2 bases, with 14 bases between. The CDR3 has 16 amino acids. CDR1 and CDR2 (germline): SGHVS, FQNEAQ.

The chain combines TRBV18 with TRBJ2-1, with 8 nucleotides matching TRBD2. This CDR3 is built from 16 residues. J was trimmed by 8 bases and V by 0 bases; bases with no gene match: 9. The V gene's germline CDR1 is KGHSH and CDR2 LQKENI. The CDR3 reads CASSPPSGGANHEQFF. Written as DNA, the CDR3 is TGTGCCAGCTCACCACCGTCCGGGGGGGCTAACCATGAGCAGTTCTTC.

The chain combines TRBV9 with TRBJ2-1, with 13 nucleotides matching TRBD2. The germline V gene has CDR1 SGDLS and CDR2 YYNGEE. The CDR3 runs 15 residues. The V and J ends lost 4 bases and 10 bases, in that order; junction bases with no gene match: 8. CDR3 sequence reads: CASSPRTSGRLEQFF. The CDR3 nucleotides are TGTGCCAGCAGCCCAAGGACTAGCGGGAGACTAGAGCAGTTCTTC.

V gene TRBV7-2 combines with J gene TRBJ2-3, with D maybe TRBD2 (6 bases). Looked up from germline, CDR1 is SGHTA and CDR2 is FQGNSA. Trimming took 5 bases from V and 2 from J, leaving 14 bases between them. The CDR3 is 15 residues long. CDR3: CASSPDYQSTDTQYF. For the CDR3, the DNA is TGTGCCAGCAGCCCGGACTACCAATCCACAGATACGCAGTATTTT.

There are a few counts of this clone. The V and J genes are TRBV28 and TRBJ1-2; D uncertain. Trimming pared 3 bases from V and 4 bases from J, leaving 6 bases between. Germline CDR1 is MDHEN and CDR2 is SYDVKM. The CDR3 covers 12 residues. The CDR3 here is CASSFGSYGYTF. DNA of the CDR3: TGTGCCAGCAGTTTTGGCAGCTATGGCTACACCTTC.

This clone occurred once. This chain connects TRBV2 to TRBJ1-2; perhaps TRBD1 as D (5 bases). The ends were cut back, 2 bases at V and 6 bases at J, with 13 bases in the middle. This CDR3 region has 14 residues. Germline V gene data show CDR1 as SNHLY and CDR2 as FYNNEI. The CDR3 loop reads CASSESPGQDGYTF. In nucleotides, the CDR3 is TGTGCCAGCAGTGAATCCCCAGGGCAGGATGGCTACACCTTC.

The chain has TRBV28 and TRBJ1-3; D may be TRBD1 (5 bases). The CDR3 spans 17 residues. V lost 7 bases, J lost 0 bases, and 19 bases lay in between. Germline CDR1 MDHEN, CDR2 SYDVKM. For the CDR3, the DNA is TGTGCCAGCACCTCACGGACGCGGACACCCTCTGGAAACACCATATATTTT. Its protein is CASTSRTRTPSGNTIYF.

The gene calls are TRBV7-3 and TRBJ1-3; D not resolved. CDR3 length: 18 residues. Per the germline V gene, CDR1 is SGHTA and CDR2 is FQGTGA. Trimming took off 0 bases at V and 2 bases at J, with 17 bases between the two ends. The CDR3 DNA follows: TGTGCCAGCAGCTTAACCCCAGCGGGAGAGAGGCCTGGAAACACCATATATTTT. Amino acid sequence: CASSLTPAGERPGNTIYF.

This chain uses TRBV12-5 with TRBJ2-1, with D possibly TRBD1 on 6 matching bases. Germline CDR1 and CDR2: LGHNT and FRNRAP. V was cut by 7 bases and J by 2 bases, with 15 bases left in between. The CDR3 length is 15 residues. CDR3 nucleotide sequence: TGTGCTAGTGCCATTACAGGGAAGACCTACAATGAGCAGTTCTTC. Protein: CASAITGKTYNEQFF.

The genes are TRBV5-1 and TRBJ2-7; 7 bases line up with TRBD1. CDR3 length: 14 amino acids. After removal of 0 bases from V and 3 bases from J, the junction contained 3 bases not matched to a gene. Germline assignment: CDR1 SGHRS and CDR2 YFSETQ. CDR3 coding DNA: TGCGCCAGCAGCTTGGCAGGGGGTGACTACGAGCAGTACTTC. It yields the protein CASSLAGGDYEQYF.

The CDR3 nucleotides are TGTGCCAGCAGCTGGGAGCGAGCCTACGAGCAGTACTTC. Protein: CASSWERAYEQYF. The gene calls are TRBV7-9 and TRBJ2-7, with D tentatively TRBD2 (5 bases). Trimming shortened V by 4 bases and J by 2 bases, and 9 bases separated the two germline ends. The CDR3 has 13 residues. The V gene's germline CDR1 is SEHNR and CDR2 FQNEAQ (reference sequence).

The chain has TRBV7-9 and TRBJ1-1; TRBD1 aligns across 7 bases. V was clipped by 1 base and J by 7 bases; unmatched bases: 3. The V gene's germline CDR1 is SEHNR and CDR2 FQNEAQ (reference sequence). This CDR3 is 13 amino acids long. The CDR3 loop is CASSLGQGLEAFF. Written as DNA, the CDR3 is TGTGCCAGCAGCTTAGGACAGGGCCTTGAAGCTTTCTTT.

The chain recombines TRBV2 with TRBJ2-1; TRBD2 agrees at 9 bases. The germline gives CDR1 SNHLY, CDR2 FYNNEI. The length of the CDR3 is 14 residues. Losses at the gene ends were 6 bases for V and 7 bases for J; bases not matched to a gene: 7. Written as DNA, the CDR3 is TGTGCCAGCAGCCCGGGACTAGCCGGGAATGAGCAGTTCTTC. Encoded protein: CASSPGLAGNEQFF. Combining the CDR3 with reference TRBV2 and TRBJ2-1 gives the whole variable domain EPEVTQTPSHQVTQMGQEVILRCVPISNHLYFYWYRQILGQKVEFLVSFYNNEISEKSEIFDDQFSVERPDGSNFTLKIRSTKLEDSAMYFCASSPGLAGNEQFFGPGTRLTVL.

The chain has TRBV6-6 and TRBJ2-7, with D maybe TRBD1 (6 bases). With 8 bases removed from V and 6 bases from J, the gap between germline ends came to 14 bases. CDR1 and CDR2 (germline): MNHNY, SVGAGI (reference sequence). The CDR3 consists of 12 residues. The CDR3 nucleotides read TGTGCCAGCGGAAGGGGGAGTTTCGAGCAGTACTTC. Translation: CASGRGSFEQYF.

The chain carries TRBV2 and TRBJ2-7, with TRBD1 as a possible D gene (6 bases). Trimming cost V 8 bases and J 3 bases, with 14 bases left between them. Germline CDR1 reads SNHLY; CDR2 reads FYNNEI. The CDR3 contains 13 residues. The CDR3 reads CASYRASGYEQYF. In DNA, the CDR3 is TGTGCCAGCTACAGGGCATCGGGCTACGAGCAGTACTTC.

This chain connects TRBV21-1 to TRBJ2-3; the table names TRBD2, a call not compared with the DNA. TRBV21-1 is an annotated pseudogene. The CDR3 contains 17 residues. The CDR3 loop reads CASSRCNSWREGDTQYF. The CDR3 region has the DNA TGTGCCAGCAGCCGATGTAATAGTTGGCGGGAGGGGGATACGCAGTATTTT.

CDR3 nucleotides: TGTGCCAGCAGCGAAAACTACCGGAAAGCTTTCTTT. The encoded protein is CASSENYRKAFF. The gene calls are TRBV7-2 and TRBJ1-1; D remains unclear. Germline V lookup: CDR1 SGHTA, CDR2 FQGNSA. The CDR3 spans 12 residues. V was trimmed by 5 bases and J by 9 bases, leaving 13 bases between them.

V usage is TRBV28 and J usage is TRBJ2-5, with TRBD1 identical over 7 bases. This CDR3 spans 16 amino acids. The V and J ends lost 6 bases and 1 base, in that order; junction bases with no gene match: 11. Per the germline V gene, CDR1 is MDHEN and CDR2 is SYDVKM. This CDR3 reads CASRLLTGHSQETQYF. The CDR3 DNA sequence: TGTGCCAGCAGACTACTGACAGGGCACTCCCAAGAGACCCAGTACTTC.

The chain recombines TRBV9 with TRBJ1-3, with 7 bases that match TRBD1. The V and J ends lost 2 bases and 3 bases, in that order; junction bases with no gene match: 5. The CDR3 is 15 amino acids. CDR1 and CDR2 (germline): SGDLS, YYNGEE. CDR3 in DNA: TGTGCCAGCAGCGTGACATCAGGGGGTGGAAACACCATATATTTT. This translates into CASSVTSGGGNTIYF. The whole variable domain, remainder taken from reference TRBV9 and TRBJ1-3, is DSGVTQTPKHLITATGQRVTLRCSPRSGDLSVYWYQQSLDQGLQFLIQYYNGEERAKGNILERFSAQQFPDLHSELNLSSLELGDSALYFCASSVTSGGGNTIYFGEGSWLTVV.

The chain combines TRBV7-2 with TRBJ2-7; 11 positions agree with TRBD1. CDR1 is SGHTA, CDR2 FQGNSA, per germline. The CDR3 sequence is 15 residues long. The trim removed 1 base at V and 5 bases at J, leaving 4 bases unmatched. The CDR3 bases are TGTGCCAGCAGCTTAGTCGGGACAGGGGGTCACGAGCAGTACTTC. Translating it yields CASSLVGTGGHEQYF.

CDR3 residues: CASSLAGGAYNEQFF. CDR3 nucleotides: TGTGCCAGCAGTCTAGCGGGAGGTGCCTACAATGAGCAGTTCTTC. This chain uses TRBV7-8 with TRBJ2-1; TRBD2 agrees at 11 bases. The CDR3 is 15 residues long. V trimming: 6 bases; J trimming: 2 bases; junction bases outside the gene matches: 3. Germline lookup yields CDR1 SGHVS and CDR2 FQNEAQ.

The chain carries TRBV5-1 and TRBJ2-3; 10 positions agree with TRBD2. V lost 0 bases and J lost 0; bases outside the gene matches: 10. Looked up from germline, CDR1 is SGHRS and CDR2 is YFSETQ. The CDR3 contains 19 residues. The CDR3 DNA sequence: TGCGCCAGCAGCTTGGGGGGACTAGCGCTCTCTTCTAGCACAGATACGCAGTATTTT. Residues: CASSLGGLALSSSTDTQYF.

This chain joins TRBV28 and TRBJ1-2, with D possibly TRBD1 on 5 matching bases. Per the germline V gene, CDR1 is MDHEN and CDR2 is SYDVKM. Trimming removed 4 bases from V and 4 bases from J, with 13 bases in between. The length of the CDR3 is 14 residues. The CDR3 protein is CASSWGSGGYGYTF. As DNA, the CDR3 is TGTGCCAGCAGTTGGGGTTCCGGGGGCTATGGCTACACCTTC.

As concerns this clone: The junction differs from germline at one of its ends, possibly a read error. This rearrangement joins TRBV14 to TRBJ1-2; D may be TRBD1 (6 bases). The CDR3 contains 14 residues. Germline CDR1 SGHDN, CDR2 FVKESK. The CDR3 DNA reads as TGTGCCAGCAGTCAAGTGGACAGTAACTATGGCTACACCTTC. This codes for CASSQVDSNYGYTF.

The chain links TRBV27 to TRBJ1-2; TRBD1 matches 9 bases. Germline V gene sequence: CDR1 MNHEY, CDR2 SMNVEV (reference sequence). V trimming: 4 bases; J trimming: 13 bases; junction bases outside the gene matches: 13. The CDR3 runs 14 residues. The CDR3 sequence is CASSYHRDRAECTF. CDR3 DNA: TGTGCCAGCAGTTACCACCGGGACAGGGCGGAATGCACCTTC.